What follows are 27 T cell receptor beta chains derived from one specimen sequenced in a study of T-cell memory formation after mild COVID-19. TCRdb re-called the 5' RACE reads with MiXCR, one entry per CDR3 protein. The sample has under 450,000 distinct CDR3 sequences, under 15% seen once. Sequenced sample: PBMCs or a T cell subset sorted from them (not recorded which). These receptors all come from a man in his late teens or twenties who had mild COVID-19 (a few samples of this study predate the infection). Cell type and time point are not known.

At least ten counts were recorded for this clonotype. The chain carries TRBV20-1 and TRBJ2-1; D gene unclear. V dropped 3 bases and J dropped 8 bases, with 14 bases sitting between them. The length of the CDR3 is 13 residues. In germline, CDR1 is DFQATT, CDR2 SNEGSKA (reference sequence). In nucleotides, the CDR3 is TGCAGTGCTAGGATCTTAGTTAAGCATGAGCAGTTCTTC. Translating it yields CSARILVKHEQFF.

In its sample, this clonotype was seen many times. This chain links TRBV20-1 with TRBJ2-3; no firm D call. CDR1 is DFQATT and CDR2 is SNEGSKA in the germline V gene (reference sequence). This CDR3 has 14 amino acids. Trimming took 1 base from V and 1 from J, leaving 9 bases between them. The CDR3 sequence is CSARAGYGTDTQYF. Here the CDR3 DNA reads TGCAGTGCTAGAGCTGGGTATGGCACAGATACGCAGTATTTT.

This clonotype came up a few times. V gene TRBV20-1 combines with J gene TRBJ2-5; 7 bases line up with TRBD2. Trimming removed 3 bases from V and 4 bases from J; junction bases left unmatched: 8. The germline gives CDR1 DFQATT, CDR2 SNEGSKA (reference sequence). This CDR3 region has 14 residues. The CDR3 nucleotides are TGCAGTGCTAGTGATATGGGGGGGACAGAGACCCAGTACTTC. Amino acid sequence: CSASDMGGTETQYF.

Written as DNA, the CDR3 is TGCGCCAGCAGCCGGATAGCGGGGGGGCTTAAACAAGAGACCCAGTACTTC. Translating it yields CASSRIAGGLKQETQYF. This rearrangement joins TRBV5-1 to TRBJ2-5; TRBD2 matches at 11 bases. Germline CDR1 and CDR2: SGHRS and YFSETQ. The V gene end was trimmed by 4 bases and the J gene end by 2 bases; junction bases not matched to a gene: 10. The CDR3 has 17 amino acids.

V usage is TRBV4-1 and J usage is TRBJ2-5; D remains ambiguous. V dropped 1 base and J dropped 4 bases, with 19 bases sitting between them. From germline, CDR1 is MGHRA and CDR2 YSYEKL. The CDR3 runs to 17 residues. CDR3 DNA sequence: TGCGCCAGCAGCCAAGCTGAGCAGCGAAACTCGCCAGAGACCCAGTACTTC. Its translation: CASSQAEQRNSPETQYF.

In this sample, this clonotype turned up a few times. The CDR3 is CASSTDRGGQPQHF. The CDR3, as DNA: TGTGCCAGCAGCACCGACAGGGGTGGTCAGCCCCAGCATTTT. The gene calls are TRBV6-5 and TRBJ1-5, with 8 nucleotides matching TRBD1. Germline V CDR1 and CDR2: MNHEY, SVGAGI. The CDR3 has 14 amino acids. V gave up 6 bases and J gave up 6 bases; unmatched junction bases: 7.

This clonotype was counted between two and nine times. The chain couples TRBV10-1 to TRBJ2-2; D gene ambiguous. Germline-derived CDR1 and CDR2 are WNHNN and SYGVQD (reference sequence). The CDR3 totals 16 residues. V shed 3 bases and J shed 0 bases, with 11 bases lying between them. The CDR3 DNA follows: TGCGCCAGCAGTGACGCCGTTTGGACGAACACCGGGGAGCTGTTTTTT. It codes for CASSDAVWTNTGELFF.

This clonotype was observed a handful of times. Being one base from a much bigger clone, this may be a read error. The chain employs TRBV6-5 and TRBJ1-1; D unresolved. V gave up 6 bases and J gave up 1 base, with 3 bases separating them. Germline CDR1 is MNHEY and CDR2 is SVGAGI. The CDR3 covers 11 residues. CDR3 coding DNA: TGTGCCAGCAGGGCGAACACTGAAGCTTTCTTT. Translation: CASRANTEAFF.

This clonotype has at least ten counts. The chain has TRBV12-3 or TRBV12-4 and TRBJ2-3, with 7 bases fitting TRBD1. V was pared by 6 bases and J by 0 bases, with 15 bases of the junction left unmatched. This CDR3 is 18 amino acids long. The CDR3 loop reads CASRQEEVGTASTDTQYF. The CDR3 region has the DNA TGTGCCAGCAGACAGGAAGAGGTCGGGACAGCTAGCACAGATACGCAGTATTTT.

The chain employs TRBV4-3 and TRBJ2-1; 9 bases are a match to TRBD2. Per the germline V gene, CDR1 is LGHNA and CDR2 is YSLEER. The CDR3 runs 15 residues. V was pared by 1 base and J by 8 bases, with 6 bases of the junction left unmatched. The CDR3 DNA reads TGCGCCAGCAGCCAAGTGGGCGGGGGGGCTTATGAGCAGTTCTTC. Encoded protein: CASSQVGGGAYEQFF.

This clonotype was picked up a small number of times. The rearrangement joins TRBV2 to TRBJ2-7, with D possibly matching TRBD2 (5 bases). Germline CDR1 and CDR2: SNHLY and FYNNEI. Trimming took 6 bases from V and 0 from J, leaving 12 bases between them. There are 14 residues in the CDR3. The DNA of the CDR3 is TGTGCCAGCAGCGCCGGGAAACTCTCCTACGAGCAGTACTTC. Amino acids: CASSAGKLSYEQYF. Full variable domain (remainder filled in from reference TRBV2 and TRBJ2-7): EPEVTQTPSHQVTQMGQEVILRCVPISNHLYFYWYRQILGQKVEFLVSFYNNEISEKSEIFDDQFSVERPDGSNFTLKIRSTKLEDSAMYFCASSAGKLSYEQYFGPGTRLTVT.

This clonotype was detected only a few times. This rearrangement joins TRBV4-3 to TRBJ1-5; D is ambiguous. This CDR3 is built from 13 residues. V lost 0 bases and J 6 bases, leaving 6 bases between the germline ends. Per germline, CDR1 LGHNA and CDR2 YSLEER. The CDR3 is CASSQEVGQPQHF. The DNA of the CDR3 is TGCGCCAGCAGCCAAGAAGTGGGTCAGCCCCAGCATTTT.

This clonotype occurred many times. V is TRBV4-1 and J is TRBJ2-4; 7 positions match TRBD1. CDR1 and CDR2 from the germline V gene are MGHRA and YSYEKL. V was clipped by 4 bases and J by 2 bases; unmatched bases: 8. The CDR3 sequence is 16 residues long. DNA for the CDR3: TGCGCCAGCAGCCTCGACCAGGGGGATTCCAAAAACATTCAGTACTTC. Translation: CASSLDQGDSKNIQYF.

This clonotype has at least ten counts. This chain connects TRBV7-8 to TRBJ2-1; the D is unclear. V was cut by 0 bases and J by 4 bases, with 4 bases left in between. Germline CDR1 SGHVS, CDR2 FQNEAQ. The CDR3 is 13 amino acids. The CDR3 spells CASSLASYNEQFF. CDR3 sequence (DNA): TGTGCCAGCAGCTTAGCCAGTTACAATGAGCAGTTCTTC.

The chain couples TRBV6-2 or TRBV6-3 to TRBJ2-7; TRBD1 matches 7 bases. Germline-derived CDR1 and CDR2 are MNHEY and SVGEGT. The trim removed 4 bases at V and 3 bases at J, leaving 12 bases unmatched. CDR3 length: 16 amino acids. The CDR3 sequence: CASSSLVGDRSYEQYV. The CDR3 nucleotides are TGTGCCAGCAGTTCCCTAGTCGGGGACAGAAGCTACGAGCAGTACGTC.

The V and J genes are TRBV13 and TRBJ2-1, with D tentatively TRBD1 (6 bases). V was clipped by 5 bases and J by 8 bases, with 25 bases between them. This CDR3 comprises 17 residues. The germline gives CDR1 PRHDT, CDR2 FYEKMQ (reference sequence). DNA for the CDR3: TGTGCCAGCAGCCGACTATTACAGGGCCGAACAGGACATGAGCAGTTCTTC. Protein: CASSRLLQGRTGHEQFF.

A few counts support this clonotype. Given the absence of the conserved phenylalanine or tryptophan at the CDR3 end, a read error is likely. No DNA is shown, since the ends of the CDR3 on it are uncertain; the CDR3 is the one TCRdb lists. The chain uses TRBV6-2 or TRBV6-3 and TRBJ2-1. Germline loops: CDR1 MNHEY, CDR2 SVGEGT. The CDR3 region is 10 residues in length, termini included. CDR3 loop: CASSYSSYLS.

The V call is TRBV7-8, the J call TRBJ2-7, with a weak D call TRBD1 (6 bases). This CDR3 has 14 residues. V was cut by 1 base and J by 4 bases, with 11 bases left in between. Germline V gene lookup returns CDR1 SGHVS and CDR2 FQNEAQ. CDR3 nucleotide sequence: TGTGCCAGCAGCTTAGGGGGACAAAATTACGAGCAGTACGTC. Its protein product is CASSLGGQNYEQYV.

This chain uses TRBV29-1 with TRBJ2-2; 7 bases match TRBD1. CDR3 length: 14 residues. Germline V gene sequence: CDR1 SQVTM, CDR2 ANQGSEA. The V gene end was trimmed by 5 bases and the J gene end by 4 bases; junction bases not matched to a gene: 7. CDR3: CSVQDRPGTGELFF. The CDR3 DNA sequence: TGCAGCGTTCAGGACAGGCCGGGCACCGGGGAGCTGTTTTTT.

There are many counts of this clonotype. V is TRBV2 and J is TRBJ2-3; weak D call: TRBD2 (5 bases). Germline V gene sequence: CDR1 SNHLY, CDR2 FYNNEI. This CDR3 comprises 19 residues. V was pared by 2 bases and J by 0 bases, with 21 bases between. CDR3 in amino acids: CASSERAGISTPSTDTQYF. Written as DNA, the CDR3 is TGTGCCAGCAGTGAACGGGCCGGGATCTCAACCCCTAGCACAGATACGCAGTATTTT.

CDR3 nucleotides: TGTGCCAGCAGTTCCGGGATTTTATACGAGCAGTACTTC. This encodes CASSSGILYEQYF. The chain joins TRBV12-3 or TRBV12-4 to TRBJ2-7, with D possibly matching TRBD2 (5 bases). This CDR3 contains 13 residues. Trimming removed 4 bases at V and 4 bases at J, with 11 bases between.

The chain links TRBV12-3 or TRBV12-4 to TRBJ1-1; D is possibly TRBD1 (5 bases). The CDR3 extends over 14 amino acids. V gave up 6 bases and J gave up 0 bases, with 11 bases separating them. CDR3 nucleotide sequence: TGTGCCAGCAGGCCCGGGACGGTGAACACTGAAGCTTTCTTT. Its protein is CASRPGTVNTEAFF.

This clonotype was detected many times. This rearrangement joins TRBV4-1 to TRBJ1-2; no reliable D call. In germline, CDR1 is MGHRA, CDR2 YSYEKL. The V end lost 3 bases, the J end lost 0 bases, and 14 bases lay between the germline ends. The CDR3 is made up of 16 amino acids. CDR3 protein: CASSQPTRRSNYGYTF. CDR3 in DNA: TGCGCCAGCAGCCAGCCAACCAGGAGATCTAACTATGGCTACACCTTC.

V and J are TRBV5-1 and TRBJ2-1; 8 bases map to TRBD1. This CDR3 contains 17 residues. The germline gives CDR1 SGHRS, CDR2 YFSETQ. Trimming removed 4 bases from V and 1 base from J; junction bases left unmatched: 10. Here the CDR3 DNA reads TGCGCCAGCAGCCCCAGGGGGCAGGGGGCGTCCTACAATGAGCAGTTCTTC. Amino acids: CASSPRGQGASYNEQFF. Full variable domain (outside the CDR3, taken from reference TRBV5-1 and TRBJ2-1): KAGVTQTPRYLIKTRGQQVTLSCSPISGHRSVSWYQQTPGQGLQFLFEYFSETQRNKGNFPGRFSGRQFSNSRSEMNVSTLELGDSALYLCASSPRGQGASYNEQFFGPGTRLTVL.

This clonotype appeared a few times. The chain employs TRBV7-9 and TRBJ1-2; D not certain. The CDR3 sequence is 14 residues long. Trimming removed 8 bases at V and 4 bases at J, with 17 bases between. In germline, CDR1 is SEHNR, CDR2 FQNEAQ (reference sequence). The CDR3 is CASSQQNTPYGYTF. CDR3 nucleotides: TGTGCCAGCTCCCAACAGAACACCCCCTATGGCTACACCTTC.

CDR3 nucleotides: TGTGCCAGCAGTAAACTAGCTCCGGTCATGAATGAGCAGTTCTTC. Translating it yields CASSKLAPVMNEQFF. This chain connects TRBV6-5 to TRBJ2-1; TRBD2 might be the D (6 bases). The length of the CDR3 is 15 residues. The germline V gene encodes CDR1 MNHEY and CDR2 SVGAGI. Trimming cost V 5 bases and J 7 bases, with 18 bases left between them.

This clonotype was detected only a few times. Its ends do not fully match the called genes, so a read error is possible. The V gene is TRBV27, the J gene TRBJ2-3; a weak D match, TRBD1 (6 bases). The CDR3 consists of 14 residues. Germline V gene sequence: CDR1 MNHEY, CDR2 SMNVEV (reference sequence). The CDR3 nucleotides read TGTGCCAGCAGTTCAAACCCCCGAACAGGATGGGGGCATTTT. Translation: CASSSNPRTGWGHF.